This T cell receptor (beta chain) is drawn from a study of blood T cell repertoires in COVID-19. This clone has just a few counts. Original analysis: Counts of nucleated cells, estimated from reference gene primer amplification, were obtained. TCRdb's copy holds only in-frame clones and misses some; the assay was immunoSEQ multiplex PCR. Clonal size and the V and J genes are those of that table, whereas D and trimming came from the DNA. The table has around 190,000 clones, 80% seen once. This receptor was identified in a man in his 70s with active or convalescent COVID-19. Sequenced sample: peripheral blood.

The CDR3 region has the DNA TGTGCCAGCAGCTACAGGCGGCAGGGTGCGGGGGAGCAGTACTTC. Translated: CASSYRRQGAGEQYF. The V call is TRBV11-2, the J call TRBJ2-7, with D maybe TRBD2 (6 bases). Looked up from germline, CDR1 is SGHAT and CDR2 is FQNNGV. The CDR3 has 15 amino acids. The germline V and J ends were trimmed by 4 bases and 7 bases, with 20 bases remaining between them.